This entry lists 3 T cell receptor beta chains sequenced from one sample in a study of T cell responses to AZD1222 COVID-19 vaccine. Libraries were prepared by immunoSEQ multiplex PCR; TCRdb keeps only in-frame clonotypes and omits some of them. This table has roughly 100,000 clones, about four fifths appearing once. The sequencing here drew on peripheral blood, taken on day 0 of AZD1222 vaccination. The receptors originated from an adult in good health.

The genes are TRBV2 and TRBJ1-2; 10 bases are a match to TRBD1. Trimming took 7 bases from V and 3 from J; bases not matched to a gene: 5. Germline V gives CDR1 SNHLY, CDR2 FYNNEI. CDR3 length: 14 amino acids. CDR3 loop: CASKGDRGYYGYTF. The CDR3 DNA follows: TGTGCCAGCAAAGGGGACAGGGGTTACTATGGCTACACCTTC.

The V and J genes are TRBV6-2 or TRBV6-3 and TRBJ2-7; unclear D gene. Germline CDR1 and CDR2: MNHEY and SVGEGT. Trimming stripped 4 bases from V and 1 base from J, with 5 bases between. CDR3 size: 12 residues. The CDR3 sequence: CASSLTSYEQYF. CDR3 nucleotides: TGTGCCAGCAGTTTGACGTCCTACGAGCAGTACTTC.

CDR3 loop: CASSLAGLDFSGANVLTF. As DNA, the CDR3 is TGTGCCAGCAGCTTGGCCGGGCTGGACTTCTCTGGGGCCAACGTCCTGACTTTC. The V call is TRBV7-8, the J call TRBJ2-6, with a tentative D call TRBD2 (5 bases). This CDR3 is built from 18 residues. CDR1 is SGHVS and CDR2 is FQNEAQ in the germline V gene. Trimming stripped 3 bases from V and 0 bases from J, with 15 bases between.